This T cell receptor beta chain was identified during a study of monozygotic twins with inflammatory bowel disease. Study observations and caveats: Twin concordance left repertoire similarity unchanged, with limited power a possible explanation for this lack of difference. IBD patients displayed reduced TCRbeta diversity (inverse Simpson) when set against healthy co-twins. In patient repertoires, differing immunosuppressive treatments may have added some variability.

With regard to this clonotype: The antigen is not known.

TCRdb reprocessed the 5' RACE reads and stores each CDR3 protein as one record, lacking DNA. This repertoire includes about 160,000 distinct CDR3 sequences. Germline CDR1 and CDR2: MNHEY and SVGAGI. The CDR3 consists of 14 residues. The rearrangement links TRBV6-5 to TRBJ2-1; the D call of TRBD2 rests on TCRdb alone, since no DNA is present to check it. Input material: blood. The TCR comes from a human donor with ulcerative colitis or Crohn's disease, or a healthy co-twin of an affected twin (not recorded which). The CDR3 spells CASSYGPTGNEQFF.